This TCR beta chain stems from a study of blood T cell repertoires in COVID-19. J was trimmed by 0 bases and V by 0 bases; bases with no gene match: 0. Germline V gives CDR1 ENHRY, CDR2 SYGVKD. The CDR3 covers 15 residues. The protocol was immunoSEQ multiplex PCR, while the TCRdb copy is restricted to in-frame clones and leaves out a portion. The sample lists under 400,000 clones, around 90% occurring once. The source material was peripheral blood. The sequence derives from a woman between 25 and 40 years old with COVID-19, enrolled during active disease. This chain links TRBV10-3 with TRBJ1-1, with TRBD1 identical over 8 bases. CDR3 amino acids: CAISESTGVNTEAFF. CDR3 coding DNA: TGTGCCATCAGTGAGTCGACAGGGGTGAACACTGAAGCTTTCTTT.